This T cell receptor beta chain originates from a study of OX40 agonist ivuxolimab in advanced cancers. The repertoire was sequenced with immunoSEQ multiplex PCR; TCRdb's copy has only in-frame clones and lacks some. Of roughly 45,000 clones in the sample, around nine tenths are singletons; the top ten hold over 6.5%. Looked up from germline, CDR1 is MNHEY and CDR2 is SMNVEV (reference sequence). This CDR3 comprises 15 residues. The ends lost 7 bases at V and 0 bases at J; junction bases unmatched: 7. This clone was seen more than once but under ten times. The sequence was collected from an adult with an advanced solid tumor such as melanoma, head and neck, liver or kidney cancer. Sequences were derived from CD4+ or CD8+ T cells sorted from blood, sampled in a trial of the OX40 agonist ivuxolimab. The chain carries TRBV27 and TRBJ2-7, with 9 nucleotides matching TRBD1. The CDR3 sequence is CASTPTGGNSYEQYF. CDR3 in DNA: TGTGCCAGCACCCCGACAGGGGGGAACTCCTACGAGCAGTACTTC.